The entry that follows covers one TCR beta chain sequence. The antigen is undetermined. Sequencing libraries made from TCR beta cDNA carried unique molecular identifiers. Some 500,000 cDNA molecules were obtained per 1 to 10 million input T cells. MiXCR, run by TCRdb on the PCR reads, gives a single entry per CDR3 protein. The sample lists 740,000 or so distinct CDR3 sequences; 53% were seen once. The record originates from a study of post-analysis software for immune sequencing data. The CDR3 length is 17 residues. Germline V gene data show CDR1 as SEHNR and CDR2 as FQNEAQ (reference sequence). Trimming left V 5 bases short and J 9 bases short, with 26 bases between. Study results and caveats: TRBV5-6, TRBV5-1 and TRBV20-1 belonged to a set of roughly five TRBV segments that were more frequent in patients than controls.

This sequence originates from a girl aged 5-17 years with multiple sclerosis. The V call is TRBV7-9, the J call TRBJ2-4; possibly TRBD2 for D (6 bases). The sequenced material came from blood. CDR3 nucleotides: TGTGCCAGCAGCGATCCTGGGGGACTGGGGGGATCGGGCATTCAGTACTTC. Protein product: CASSDPGGLGGSGIQYF.